The 27 T cell receptor beta chains given below trace back to one sample, sequenced in a study of Ad26.COV2.S vaccination and SARS-CoV-2 variants. Treatment indicated: 15 to 20 received Ad26.COV2.S at low or high dose, single or two shots; five or six received placebo; per-sample allocation not given. Samples analyzed were those drawn on day 63 after the first vaccine or placebo injection. Profiled with immunoSEQ multiplex PCR; TCRdb holds only in-frame clones, not every one. The sample shows some 420,000 clones, 70% to 90% of them seen only once. The sample here was peripheral blood, taken in a trial of Ad26.COV2.S vaccine versus placebo. These receptors originate from a person aged 18-60 years who received the Ad26.COV2.S COVID-19 vaccine or a placebo.

CDR3 residues: CASVRLGGKVETQYF. CDR3 DNA sequence: TGCGCCAGTGTCCGGTTGGGGGGGAAGGTGGAGACCCAGTACTTC. The chain recombines TRBV5-1 with TRBJ2-5, with 7 bases fitting TRBD2. This CDR3 contains 15 residues. Per the germline V gene, CDR1 is SGHRS and CDR2 is YFSETQ. V dropped 8 bases and J dropped 5; count of bases not matched to a gene: 15.

The rearrangement links TRBV15 to TRBJ2-1; 7 nucleotides match TRBD2. CDR3 length: 15 amino acids. Germline V gives CDR1 LNHNV, CDR2 YYDKDF (reference sequence). The trim removed 7 bases at V and 8 bases at J, leaving 14 bases unmatched. The CDR3 bases are TGTGCCACCAATGGGGACTATCCTTCCGTGGATGAGCAGTTCTTC. Its translation: CATNGDYPSVDEQFF.

The chain links TRBV6-2 or TRBV6-3 to TRBJ2-7; D may match TRBD1 or TRBD2 (5 bases each). This CDR3 comprises 15 residues. V lost 7 bases to trimming and J lost 9 bases, with 25 bases between them. Germline lookup yields CDR1 MNHEY and CDR2 SVGEGT. The CDR3 nucleotides are TGTGCCAGCAACCCTGGAGTCCGGGATGGGGCGGGGCAGTACTTC. This codes for CASNPGVRDGAGQYF.

V gene TRBV28 combines with J gene TRBJ1-2; tentatively, D is TRBD1 (6 bases). Between the trimmed V and J ends, which lost 5 bases and 0 bases, there was a span of 13 bases. This CDR3 is 15 amino acids long. Germline V CDR1 and CDR2: MDHEN, SYDVKM. The CDR3 DNA reads as TGTGCCAGCAGTGACGGACAGAGACCTAACTATGGCTACACCTTC. Translation: CASSDGQRPNYGYTF.

The chain links TRBV27 to TRBJ1-2, with TRBD1 as a possible D gene (5 bases). Germline V gene lookup returns CDR1 MNHEY and CDR2 SMNVEV (reference sequence). The V gene lost 6 bases and the J gene lost 8 bases, with 16 bases spanning the gap. The CDR3 is 13 amino acids. In DNA form, the CDR3 reads TGTGCCAGCAGACGCACGGGGCAACAGGGCTACACCTTC. Protein product: CASRRTGQQGYTF.

This clone was counted a single time. The chain carries TRBV28 and TRBJ1-2, with no clear D. CDR3 length: 14 residues. The V gene lost 4 bases and the J gene lost 8 bases, with 17 bases spanning the gap. From germline, CDR1 is MDHEN and CDR2 SYDVKM. The CDR3 loop is CASSSGPSLRGYTF. The CDR3 nucleotides read TGTGCCAGCAGTTCCGGGCCCAGTCTTAGGGGCTACACCTTC.

The J gene is TRBJ2-1, the V gene TRBV6-1; 10 nucleotides agree with TRBD1. There are 15 residues in the CDR3. The trim removed 3 bases at V and 13 bases at J, leaving 12 bases unmatched. CDR1 and CDR2 from the germline V gene are MNHNS and SASEGT. CDR3 in amino acids: CASSESTGGSQSQFF. For the CDR3, the DNA is TGTGCCAGCAGTGAGTCGACAGGGGGCAGCCAATCTCAGTTCTTC.

The chain recombines TRBV5-1 with TRBJ1-1; D might be TRBD1 (6 bases). The CDR3 totals 17 residues. CDR1 and CDR2 from the germline V gene are SGHRS and YFSETQ. V was pared by 6 bases and J by 3 bases, with 24 bases between. For the CDR3, the DNA is TGCGCCAGCACACCCCTCGGGGAGGGCGAGGGGGACACTGAAGCTTTCTTT. Encoded protein: CASTPLGEGEGDTEAFF.

This rearrangement joins TRBV19 to TRBJ1-5; D not resolved. CDR3 length equals 13 residues. V gave up 2 bases and J gave up 4 bases, with 6 bases separating them. Germline-derived CDR1 and CDR2 are LNHDA and SQIVND (reference sequence). The CDR3 is CASSITSNQPQHF. The CDR3 DNA reads as TGTGCCAGTAGTATAACGTCGAATCAGCCCCAGCATTTT.

This clone has a single count. The rearrangement uses TRBV9 and TRBJ2-2; D is perhaps TRBD2 (6 bases). This CDR3 contains 14 residues. V was trimmed by 0 bases and J by 8 bases, leaving 11 bases between them. Germline values: CDR1 SGDLS, CDR2 YYNGEE. The CDR3 nucleotides are TGTGCCAGCAGCGTAGCTCCGGAGGGGGGGGAGCTGTTTTTT. Protein: CASSVAPEGGELFF.

This chain joins TRBV19 and TRBJ1-5; D is unclear. V lost 6 bases and J lost 4, with 7 bases in between. This CDR3 comprises 12 residues. Germline loops: CDR1 LNHDA, CDR2 SQIVND (reference sequence). CDR3 loop: CASSAPNQPQHF. The CDR3 DNA reads TGTGCCAGTAGCGCACCGAATCAGCCCCAGCATTTT.

V and J are TRBV7-2 and TRBJ2-7; D gene uncertain. The germline V gene has CDR1 SGHTA and CDR2 FQGNSA. The CDR3 spans 15 residues. V lost 2 bases to trimming and J lost 3 bases, with 14 bases between them. The CDR3 here is CASSLSLGFNYEQYF. For the CDR3, the DNA is TGTGCCAGCAGCTTATCCCTGGGTTTTAACTACGAGCAGTACTTC. Filled out from reference TRBV7-2 and TRBJ2-7, the complete variable domain reads GAGVSQSPSNKVTEKGKDVELRCDPISGHTALYWYRQSLGQGLEFLIYFQGNSAPDKSGLPSDRFSAERTGGSVSTLTIQRTQQEDSAVYLCASSLSLGFNYEQYFGPGTRLTVT.

CDR3 amino acids: CASSLGLAAPEDTQYF. The CDR3 DNA is TGTGCCAGCAGCTTAGGGCTAGCGGCCCCCGAAGATACGCAGTATTTT. The rearrangement joins TRBV13 to TRBJ2-3; 7 nucleotides match TRBD2. The germline CDR1 and CDR2 sequences are PRHDT and FYEKMQ (reference sequence). This CDR3 has 16 amino acids. The J segment lost 5 bases and the V segment lost 0 bases, leaving 8 bases of the junction unmatched.

The chain employs TRBV29-1 and TRBJ2-3; no definite D call. The CDR3 consists of 14 residues. Germline V CDR1 and CDR2: SQVTM, ANQGSEA. The ends were cut back, 1 base at V and 0 bases at J, with 8 bases in the middle. The CDR3 loop reads CSVEARSSTDTQYF. In DNA form, the CDR3 reads TGCAGCGTTGAAGCCAGGAGTAGCACAGATACGCAGTATTTT.

The V gene is TRBV14, the J gene TRBJ2-2, with D hard to call. This CDR3 contains 15 residues. CDR1 SGHDN and CDR2 FVKESK come from the germline V gene. With 5 bases removed from V and 3 bases from J, the gap between germline ends came to 13 bases. The CDR3 DNA follows: TGTGCCAGCAGCACCCGGACGAGAGACACCGGGGAGCTGTTTTTT. This gives the protein CASSTRTRDTGELFF.

The chain has TRBV7-2 and TRBJ2-2; TRBD2 agrees at 11 bases. V lost 3 bases, J lost 0 bases, and 3 bases stayed unmatched. This CDR3 has 17 amino acids. Per the germline V gene, CDR1 is SGHTA and CDR2 is FQGNSA. CDR3 sequence reads: CASSFLAGGANTGELFF. CDR3 sequence (DNA): TGTGCCAGCAGCTTCCTAGCGGGGGGCGCGAACACCGGGGAGCTGTTTTTT.

The chain combines TRBV28 with TRBJ1-3; tentatively, D is TRBD1 (5 bases). Germline CDR1 MDHEN, CDR2 SYDVKM. The CDR3 has 14 residues. V lost 5 bases to trimming and J lost 0 bases, with 8 bases between them. CDR3 amino acids: CASSRQFSGNTIYF. CDR3 DNA: TGTGCCAGCAGTAGACAGTTCTCTGGAAACACCATATATTTT.

The chain is built from TRBV28 and TRBJ2-7; D unresolved. The ends were cut back, 3 bases at V and 3 bases at J, with 6 bases in the middle. Germline V gene data show CDR1 as MDHEN and CDR2 as SYDVKM. The CDR3 covers 12 residues. The CDR3 region is CASSLEYYEQYF. In nucleotides, the CDR3 is TGTGCCAGCAGTTTGGAGTACTACGAGCAGTACTTC. The complete variable domain, with remaining parts taken from reference TRBV28 and TRBJ2-7, reads DVKVTQSSRYLVKRTGEKVFLECVQDMDHENMFWYRQDPGLGLRLIYFSYDVKMKEKGDIPEGYSVSREKKERFSLILESASTNQTSMYLCASSLEYYEQYFGPGTRLTVT.

CDR3 sequence (DNA): TGTGCCAGCAGTTTACAGGGGGGGCCCTACGAGCAGTACTTC. It translates to CASSLQGGPYEQYF. This sequence joins TRBV2 and TRBJ2-7; D is possibly TRBD1 (8 bases). The CDR3 spans 14 residues. V was clipped by 5 bases and J by 2 bases, with 13 bases between them. CDR1 SNHLY and CDR2 FYNNEI come from the germline V gene.

In this sample, this clone turned up once. V and J are TRBV5-8 and TRBJ1-2; 9 bases are a match to TRBD1. Germline V gives CDR1 SGHTS, CDR2 YDEGEE. With 3 bases clipped from V and 0 bases from J, the junction kept 18 bases outside the gene matches. The CDR3 length is 20 residues. In nucleotides, the CDR3 is TGTGCCAGCAGCTGGGCAAAGGCCGGGACAGGGACAAGACCTAACTATGGCTACACCTTC. As protein: CASSWAKAGTGTRPNYGYTF.

The V gene is TRBV12-3 or TRBV12-4, the J gene TRBJ1-2; D unresolved. This CDR3 has 11 residues. V gave up 1 base and J gave up 8 bases, with 5 bases separating them. This CDR3 reads CASSLGDGYTF. In DNA, the CDR3 is TGTGCCAGCAGTTTAGGAGACGGCTACACCTTC.

V is TRBV2 and J is TRBJ1-3; possible D gene TRBD1, 5 bases. The CDR3 consists of 17 residues. The V gene lost 7 bases and the J gene lost 1 base, with 20 bases spanning the gap. Germline loops: CDR1 SNHLY, CDR2 FYNNEI. The CDR3 nucleotides read TGTGCCAGCACTTCCCTCTCTGGAGGGGCGTCTGGAAACACCATATATTTT. It codes for CASTSLSGGASGNTIYF.

The chain carries TRBV7-8 and TRBJ1-5, with D maybe TRBD1 (5 bases). CDR3 size: 16 residues. Trimming stripped 7 bases from V and 2 bases from J, with 18 bases between. CDR1 is SGHVS, CDR2 FQNEAQ, per germline. CDR3 in DNA: TGTGCCAGCACCATAGGAGTGGTGGGGGGCAATCAGCCCCAGCATTTT. As protein: CASTIGVVGGNQPQHF.

The chain has TRBV6-1 and TRBJ1-1; tentative D call: TRBD1 (5 bases). Trimming stripped 1 base from V and 2 bases from J, with 11 bases between. The length of the CDR3 is 15 residues. Germline CDR1 MNHNS, CDR2 SASEGT. The chain's CDR3 is CASSEGAGLNTEAFF. The DNA of the CDR3 is TGTGCCAGCAGTGAAGGTGCAGGGCTCAACACTGAAGCTTTCTTT.

The chain uses TRBV5-4 and TRBJ1-1, with TRBD1 as a possible D gene (6 bases). The CDR3 contains 16 residues. With 4 bases removed from V and 0 bases from J, the gap between germline ends came to 16 bases. Germline CDR1 SGHNT, CDR2 YYREEE (reference sequence). The CDR3 nucleotides are TGTGCCAGCAGCAGTTTAGGGGGGCACATGAACACTGAAGCTTTCTTT. Protein sequence: CASSSLGGHMNTEAFF. Drawing the rest from reference TRBV5-4 and TRBJ1-1, the complete variable domain is ETGVTQSPTHLIKTRGQQVTLRCSSQSGHNTVSWYQQALGQGPQFIFQYYREEENGRGNFPPRFSGLQFPNYSSELNVNALELDDSALYLCASSSLGGHMNTEAFFGQGTRLTVV.

About this clone: This CDR3 is also generated by other DNA sequences in the sample. V is TRBV28 and J is TRBJ2-7, with D possibly matching TRBD1 (6 bases). The CDR3 has 12 amino acids. Germline lookup yields CDR1 MDHEN and CDR2 SYDVKM. The germline V and J ends were trimmed by 5 bases and 5 bases, with 10 bases remaining between them. For the CDR3, the DNA is TGTGCCAGCAGTCTTACAGGGAACGAGCAGTACTTC. It translates to CASSLTGNEQYF.

J is TRBJ2-1 and V is TRBV19; TRBD2 agrees at 13 bases. The CDR3 has 15 residues. V lost 4 bases, J lost 7 bases, and 4 bases stayed unmatched. In germline, CDR1 is LNHDA, CDR2 SQIVND (reference sequence). CDR3 bases: TGTGCCAGTAGTACACTAGCGGGGGGGCTGAATGAGCAGTTCTTC. Amino acid sequence: CASSTLAGGLNEQFF. Complete variable domain (other parts from reference TRBV19 and TRBJ2-1): DGGITQSPKYLFRKEGQNVTLSCEQNLNHDAMYWYRQDPGQGLRLIYYSQIVNDFQKGDIAEGYSVSREKKESFPLTVTSAQKNPTAFYLCASSTLAGGLNEQFFGPGTRLTVL.